This T cell receptor beta chain emerged from a study of blood T cell repertoires in COVID-19. At the level of the study: The United States, Italy and Spain supplied acute and convalescent COVID-19 samples. Sample material is recorded as cDNA or gDNA derived from T cells, B-cell-depleted T cells, or PBMCs.

In the original analysis: The assay estimated nucleated cells by amplifying reference gene primers. Here immunoSEQ multiplex PCR was the method, and the copy in TCRdb shows in-frame clones only, minus some. That table supplies the V and J calls and clone size; D and trimming were determined from the DNA. The sample has under 250,000 clones, under 85% seen once. Germline CDR1 and CDR2: SGHRS and YFSETQ. V gave up 0 bases and J gave up 0 bases, with 10 bases separating them. This CDR3 is built from 16 residues. The chain uses TRBV5-1 and TRBJ1-3, with D unclear. The clonotype originates from a human donor in a cohort sampled during active COVID-19. Sequencing was performed on peripheral blood. The DNA of the CDR3 is TGCGCCAGCAGCTTGGGACTGCCGAGCTCTGGAAACACCATATATTTT. The encoded protein is CASSLGLPSSGNTIYF.